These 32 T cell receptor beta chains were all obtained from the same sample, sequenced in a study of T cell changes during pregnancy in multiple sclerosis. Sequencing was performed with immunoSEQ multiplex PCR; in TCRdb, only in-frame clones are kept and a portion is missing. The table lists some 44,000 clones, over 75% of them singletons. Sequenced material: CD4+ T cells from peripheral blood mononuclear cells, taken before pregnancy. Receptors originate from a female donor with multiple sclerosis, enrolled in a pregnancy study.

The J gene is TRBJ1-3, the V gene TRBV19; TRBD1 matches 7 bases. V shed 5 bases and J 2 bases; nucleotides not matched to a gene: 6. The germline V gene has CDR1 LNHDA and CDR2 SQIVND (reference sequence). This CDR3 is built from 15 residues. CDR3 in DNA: TGTGCCAGTAGTTTCGAGGGACAGCCTGGAAACACCATATATTTT. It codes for CASSFEGQPGNTIYF.

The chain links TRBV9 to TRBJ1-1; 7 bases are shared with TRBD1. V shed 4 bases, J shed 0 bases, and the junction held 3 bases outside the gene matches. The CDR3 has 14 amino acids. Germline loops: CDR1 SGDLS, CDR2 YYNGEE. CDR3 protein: CASSRGQMNTEAFF. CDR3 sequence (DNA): TGTGCCAGCAGCCGGGGACAGATGAACACTGAAGCTTTCTTT.

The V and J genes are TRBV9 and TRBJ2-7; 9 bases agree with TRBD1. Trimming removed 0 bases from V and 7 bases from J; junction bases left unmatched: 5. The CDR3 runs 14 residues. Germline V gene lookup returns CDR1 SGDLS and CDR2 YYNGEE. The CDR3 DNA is TGTGCCAGCAGCGTAGGGACAGGGGCCTGGGAGCAGTACTTC. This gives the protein CASSVGTGAWEQYF. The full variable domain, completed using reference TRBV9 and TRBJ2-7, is DSGVTQTPKHLITATGQRVTLRCSPRSGDLSVYWYQQSLDQGLQFLIQYYNGEERAKGNILERFSAQQFPDLHSELNLSSLELGDSALYFCASSVGTGAWEQYFGPGTRLTVT.

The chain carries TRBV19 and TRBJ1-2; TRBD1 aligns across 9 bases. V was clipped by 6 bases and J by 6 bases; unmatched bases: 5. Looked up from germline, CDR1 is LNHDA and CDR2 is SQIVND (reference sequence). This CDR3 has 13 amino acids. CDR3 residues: CASRYRGRDGYTF. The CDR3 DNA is TGTGCCAGTAGGTACAGGGGGCGCGATGGCTACACCTTC.

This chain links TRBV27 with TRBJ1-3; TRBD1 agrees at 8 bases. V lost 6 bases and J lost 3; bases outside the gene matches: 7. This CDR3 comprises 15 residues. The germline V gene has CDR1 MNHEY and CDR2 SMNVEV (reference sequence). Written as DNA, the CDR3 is TGTGCCAGCAGAGGTCAGGGGGCGTTTGGAAACACCATATATTTT. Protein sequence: CASRGQGAFGNTIYF.

The CDR3 is CASSKRGQSSYEQYF. CDR3 nucleotide sequence: TGTGCCAGCAGTAAAAGGGGACAGAGCTCCTACGAGCAGTACTTC. The V gene is TRBV7-2, the J gene TRBJ2-7; 7 bases are shared with TRBD1. Germline V gene data show CDR1 as SGHTA and CDR2 as FQGNSA. CDR3 length: 15 amino acids. V gave up 6 bases and J gave up 0 bases; unmatched junction bases: 8.

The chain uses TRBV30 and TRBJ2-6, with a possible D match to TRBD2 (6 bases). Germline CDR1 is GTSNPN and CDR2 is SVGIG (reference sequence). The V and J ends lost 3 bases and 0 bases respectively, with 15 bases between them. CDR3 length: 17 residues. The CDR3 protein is CAWRRGQGASGANVLTF. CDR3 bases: TGTGCCTGGAGGCGGGGCCAAGGAGCCTCTGGGGCCAACGTCCTGACTTTC.

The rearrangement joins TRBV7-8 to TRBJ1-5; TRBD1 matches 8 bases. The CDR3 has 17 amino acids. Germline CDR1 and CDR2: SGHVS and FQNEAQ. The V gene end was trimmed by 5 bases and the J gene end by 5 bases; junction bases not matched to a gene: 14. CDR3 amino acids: CASSLGTGGNFHQPQHF. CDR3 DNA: TGTGCCAGCAGCCTTGGCACAGGGGGAAATTTTCATCAGCCCCAGCATTTT.

The CDR3 DNA follows: TGCGCCAGCAGTGAGCCCAGACTAGCGGGGGGGCGAGATACGCAGTATTTT. It translates to CASSEPRLAGGRDTQYF. V and J are TRBV10-2 and TRBJ2-3, with 14 bases lining up with TRBD2. The CDR3 contains 17 residues. Germline V CDR1 and CDR2: WSHSY, SAAADI. With 2 bases clipped from V and 5 bases from J, the junction kept 6 bases outside the gene matches.

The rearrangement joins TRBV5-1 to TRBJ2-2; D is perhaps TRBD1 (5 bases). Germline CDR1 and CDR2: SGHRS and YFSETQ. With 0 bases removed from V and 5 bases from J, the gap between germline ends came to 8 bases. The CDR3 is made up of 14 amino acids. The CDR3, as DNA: TGCGCCAGCAGCTTGGAGGGGATAACCGGGGAGCTGTTTTTT. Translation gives CASSLEGITGELFF.

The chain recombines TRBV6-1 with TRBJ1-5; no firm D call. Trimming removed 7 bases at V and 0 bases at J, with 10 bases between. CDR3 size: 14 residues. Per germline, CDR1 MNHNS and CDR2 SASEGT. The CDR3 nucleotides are TGTGCCAGCATGCACACGTATAGCAATCAGCCCCAGCATTTT. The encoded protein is CASMHTYSNQPQHF.

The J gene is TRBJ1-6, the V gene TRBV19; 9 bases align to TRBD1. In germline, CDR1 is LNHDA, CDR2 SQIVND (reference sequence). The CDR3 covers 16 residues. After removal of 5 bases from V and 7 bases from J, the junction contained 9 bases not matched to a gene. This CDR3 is CASSQGTGRNNSPLHF. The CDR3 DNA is TGTGCCAGTAGTCAAGGGACAGGGAGGAACAATTCACCCCTCCACTTT.

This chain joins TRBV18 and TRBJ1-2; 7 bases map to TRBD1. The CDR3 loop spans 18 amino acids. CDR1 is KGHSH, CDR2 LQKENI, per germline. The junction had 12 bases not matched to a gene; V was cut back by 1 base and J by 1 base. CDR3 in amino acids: CASSPLFSGDRVNYGYTF. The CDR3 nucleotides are TGTGCCAGCTCACCACTTTTCTCCGGCGACAGGGTTAACTATGGCTACACCTTC.

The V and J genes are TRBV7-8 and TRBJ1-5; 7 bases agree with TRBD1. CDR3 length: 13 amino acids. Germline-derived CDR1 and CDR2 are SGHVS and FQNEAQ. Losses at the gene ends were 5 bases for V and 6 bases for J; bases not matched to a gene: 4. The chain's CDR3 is CASSVQGTQPQHF. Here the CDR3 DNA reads TGTGCCAGCAGCGTACAGGGGACTCAGCCCCAGCATTTT.

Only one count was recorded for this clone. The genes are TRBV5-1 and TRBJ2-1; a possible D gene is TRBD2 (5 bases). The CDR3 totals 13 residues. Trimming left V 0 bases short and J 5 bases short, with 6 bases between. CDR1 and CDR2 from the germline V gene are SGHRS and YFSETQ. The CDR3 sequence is CASSLGTDNEQFF. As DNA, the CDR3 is TGCGCCAGCAGCTTGGGGACTGACAATGAGCAGTTCTTC.

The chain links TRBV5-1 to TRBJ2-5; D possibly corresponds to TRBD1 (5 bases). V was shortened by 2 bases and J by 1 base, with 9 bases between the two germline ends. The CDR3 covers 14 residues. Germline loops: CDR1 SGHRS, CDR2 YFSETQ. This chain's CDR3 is CASSLRGLQETQYF. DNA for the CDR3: TGCGCCAGCAGCTTAAGGGGCCTCCAAGAGACCCAGTACTTC.

The CDR3 sequence: CASSVGTEGSPLHF. CDR3 bases: TGTGCCAGTAGCGTCGGGACAGAGGGGTCACCCCTCCACTTT. The chain recombines TRBV19 with TRBJ1-6, with 7 bases that match TRBD1. CDR1 and CDR2 (germline): LNHDA, SQIVND (reference sequence). V was pared by 6 bases and J by 10 bases, with 9 bases of the junction left unmatched. The CDR3 has 14 amino acids. Full variable domain (missing parts from reference TRBV19 and TRBJ1-6): DGGITQSPKYLFRKEGQNVTLSCEQNLNHDAMYWYRQDPGQGLRLIYYSQIVNDFQKGDIAEGYSVSREKKESFPLTVTSAQKNPTAFYLCASSVGTEGSPLHFGNGTRLTVT.

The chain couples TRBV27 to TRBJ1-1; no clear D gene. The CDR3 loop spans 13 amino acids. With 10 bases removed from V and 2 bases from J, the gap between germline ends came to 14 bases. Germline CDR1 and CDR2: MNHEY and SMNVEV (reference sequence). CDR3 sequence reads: CATYQRGNTEAFF. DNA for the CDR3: TGTGCCACCTACCAACGGGGTAACACTGAAGCTTTCTTT.

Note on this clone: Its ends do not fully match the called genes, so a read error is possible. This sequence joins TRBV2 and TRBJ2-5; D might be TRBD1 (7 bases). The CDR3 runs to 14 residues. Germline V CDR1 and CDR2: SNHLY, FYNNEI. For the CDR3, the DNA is TGTGCCAGCAGCCGACAGGGAGGCCAAGGGACCCAGTACTTC. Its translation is CASSRQGGQGTQYF. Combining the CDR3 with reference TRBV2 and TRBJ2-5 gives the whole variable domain EPEVTQTPSHQVTQMGQEVILRCVPISNHLYFYWYRQILGQKVEFLVSFYNNEISEKSEIFDDQFSVERPDGSNFTLKIRSTKLEDSAMYFCASSRQGGQGTQYFGPGTRLLVL.

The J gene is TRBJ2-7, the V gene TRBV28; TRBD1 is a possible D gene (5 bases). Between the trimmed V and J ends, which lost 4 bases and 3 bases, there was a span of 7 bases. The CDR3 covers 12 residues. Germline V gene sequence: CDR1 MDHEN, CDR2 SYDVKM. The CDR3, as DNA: TGTGCCAGCAGTTCTAGGGGCTACGAGCAGTACTTC. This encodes CASSSRGYEQYF.

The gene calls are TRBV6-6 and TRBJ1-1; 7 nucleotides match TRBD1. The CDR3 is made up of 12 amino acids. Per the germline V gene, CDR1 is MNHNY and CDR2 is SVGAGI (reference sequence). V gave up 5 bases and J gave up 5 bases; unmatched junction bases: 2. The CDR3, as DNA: TGTGCCAGCAGTACGACAGGGACTGAAGCTTTCTTT. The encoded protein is CASSTTGTEAFF.

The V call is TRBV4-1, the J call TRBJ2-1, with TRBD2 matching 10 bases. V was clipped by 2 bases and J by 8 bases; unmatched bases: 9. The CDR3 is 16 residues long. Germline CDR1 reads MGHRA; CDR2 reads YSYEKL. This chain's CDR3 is CASSQPGVAGGYEQFF. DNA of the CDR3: TGCGCCAGCAGCCAACCCGGAGTAGCGGGAGGTTATGAGCAGTTCTTC.

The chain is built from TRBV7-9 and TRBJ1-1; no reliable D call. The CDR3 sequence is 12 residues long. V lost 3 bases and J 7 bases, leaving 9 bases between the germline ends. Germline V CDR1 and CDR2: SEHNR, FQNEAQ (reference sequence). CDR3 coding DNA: TGTGCCAGCAGCTTGCTACGGGGTGAAGCTTTCTTT. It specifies CASSLLRGEAFF.

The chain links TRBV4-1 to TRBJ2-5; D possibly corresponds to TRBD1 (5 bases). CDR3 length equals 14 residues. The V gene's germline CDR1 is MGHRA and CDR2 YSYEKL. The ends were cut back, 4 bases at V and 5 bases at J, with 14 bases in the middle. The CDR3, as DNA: TGCGCCAGCAGCCGTGAGCAGGGTGGGGAGACCCAGTACTTC. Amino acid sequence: CASSREQGGETQYF.

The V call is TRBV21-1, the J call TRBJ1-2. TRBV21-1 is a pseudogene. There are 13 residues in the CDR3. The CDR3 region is CASRLRSRGGYTF. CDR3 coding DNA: TGTGCCAGCAGGCTCAGGAGCCGGGGTGGCTACACCTTC.

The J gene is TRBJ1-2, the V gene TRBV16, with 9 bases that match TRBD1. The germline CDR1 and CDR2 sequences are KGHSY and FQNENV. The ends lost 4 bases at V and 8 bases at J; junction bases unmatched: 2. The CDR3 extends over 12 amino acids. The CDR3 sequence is CASSPGQGGYTF. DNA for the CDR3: TGTGCCAGCAGCCCAGGACAGGGGGGCTACACCTTC.

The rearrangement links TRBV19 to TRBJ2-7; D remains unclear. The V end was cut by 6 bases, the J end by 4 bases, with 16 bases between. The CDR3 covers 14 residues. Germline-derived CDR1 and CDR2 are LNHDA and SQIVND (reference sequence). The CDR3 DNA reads TGTGCCAGTAGCCAAGGAAGACCCGGGTACGAGCAGTACTTC. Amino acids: CASSQGRPGYEQYF.

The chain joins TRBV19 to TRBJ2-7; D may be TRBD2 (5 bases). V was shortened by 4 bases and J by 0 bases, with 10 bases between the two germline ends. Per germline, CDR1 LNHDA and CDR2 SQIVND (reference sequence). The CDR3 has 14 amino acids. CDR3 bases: TGTGCCAGTAGTAGCGGGTCCGTCTCCTACGAGCAGTACTTC. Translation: CASSSGSVSYEQYF.

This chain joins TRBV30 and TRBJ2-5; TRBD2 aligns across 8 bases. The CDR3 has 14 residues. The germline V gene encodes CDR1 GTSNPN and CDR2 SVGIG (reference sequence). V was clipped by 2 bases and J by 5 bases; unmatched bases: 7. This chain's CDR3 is CAWSPGGGGETQYF. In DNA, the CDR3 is TGTGCCTGGAGTCCCGGGGGGGGAGGGGAGACCCAGTACTTC.

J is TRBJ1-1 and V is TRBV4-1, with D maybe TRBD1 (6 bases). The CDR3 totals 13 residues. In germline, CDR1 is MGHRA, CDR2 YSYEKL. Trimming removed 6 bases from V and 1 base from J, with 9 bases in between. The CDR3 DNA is TGCGCCAGCAGATGGACAGCGAACACTGAAGCTTTCTTT. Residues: CASRWTANTEAFF.

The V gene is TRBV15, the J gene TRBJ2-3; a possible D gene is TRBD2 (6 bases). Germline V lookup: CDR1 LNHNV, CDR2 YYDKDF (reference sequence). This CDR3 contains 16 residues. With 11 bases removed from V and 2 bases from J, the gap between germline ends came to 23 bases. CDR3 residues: CASKEGLAEITDTQYF. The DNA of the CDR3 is TGTGCCTCGAAGGAGGGACTCGCGGAAATCACAGATACGCAGTATTTT.

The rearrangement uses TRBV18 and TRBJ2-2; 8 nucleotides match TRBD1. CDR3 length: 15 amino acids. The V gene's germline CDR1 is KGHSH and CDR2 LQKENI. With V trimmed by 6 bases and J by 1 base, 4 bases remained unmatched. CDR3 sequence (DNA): TGTGCCAGCTCTTCCGGGACAGGGAACACCGGGGAGCTGTTTTTT. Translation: CASSSGTGNTGELFF.